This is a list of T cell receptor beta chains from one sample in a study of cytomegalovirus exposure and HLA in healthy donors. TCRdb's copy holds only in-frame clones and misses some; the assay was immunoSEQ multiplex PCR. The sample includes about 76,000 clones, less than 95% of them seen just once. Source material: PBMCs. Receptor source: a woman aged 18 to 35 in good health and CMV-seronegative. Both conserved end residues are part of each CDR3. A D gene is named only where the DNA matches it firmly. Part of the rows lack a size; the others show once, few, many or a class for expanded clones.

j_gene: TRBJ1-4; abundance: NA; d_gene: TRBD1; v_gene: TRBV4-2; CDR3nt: TGTGCCAGCGGGCGAGGGACAGCAACTAATGAAAAACTGTTTTTT; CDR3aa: CASGRGTATNEKLFF
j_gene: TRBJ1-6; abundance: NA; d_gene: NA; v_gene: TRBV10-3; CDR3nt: TGTGCCATTGGGGGGAGCTCCTATAATTCACCCCTCCACTTT; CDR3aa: CAIGGSSYNSPLHF
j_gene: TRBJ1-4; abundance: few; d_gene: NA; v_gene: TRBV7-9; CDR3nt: TGTGCCAGCAGCCCACCGGGACACGCTAATGAAAAACTGTTTTTT; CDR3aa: CASSPPGHANEKLFF
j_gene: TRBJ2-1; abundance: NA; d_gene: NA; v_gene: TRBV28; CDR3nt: TGTGCCAGCCTGGGGAGCTCCTACAATGAGCAGTTCTTC; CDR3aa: CASLGSSYNEQFF
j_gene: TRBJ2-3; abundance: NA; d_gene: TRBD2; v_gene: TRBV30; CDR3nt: TGTGCCTGGAGTCTGGGGTGGCTAGCGGGGGGGTCCACAGATACGCAGTATTTT; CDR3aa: CAWSLGWLAGGSTDTQYF
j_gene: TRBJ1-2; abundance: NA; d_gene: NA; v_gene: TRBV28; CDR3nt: TGTGCCAGCACCATCAATCGTCCGGGTAGTGGAGTCACCTTC; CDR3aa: CASTINRPGSGVTF
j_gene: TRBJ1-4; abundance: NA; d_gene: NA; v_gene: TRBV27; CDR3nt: TGTGCCAGCTCGGCAAGGGGGAAACTGTTTTTT; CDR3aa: CASSARGKLFF
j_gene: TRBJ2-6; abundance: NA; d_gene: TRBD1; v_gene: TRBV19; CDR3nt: TGTGCCAGTAATTACAGGGGCATCGGGGCCAACGTCCTGACTTTC; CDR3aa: CASNYRGIGANVLTF
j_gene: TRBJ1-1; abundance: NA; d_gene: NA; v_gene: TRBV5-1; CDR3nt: TGCGCCAGCAGCCAAAAGGACAGGAACACTGAAGCTTTCTTT; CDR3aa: CASSQKDRNTEAFF
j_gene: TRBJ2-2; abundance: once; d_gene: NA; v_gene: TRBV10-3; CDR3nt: TGTGCCATCAAAGAAACAGGGACCCGGGAGCTGTTTTTT; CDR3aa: CAIKETGTRELFF
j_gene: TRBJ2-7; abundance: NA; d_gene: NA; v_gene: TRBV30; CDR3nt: TGTGCCTGGAGTGTACAACCGGCGGACGAGCAGTACTTC; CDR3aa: CAWSVQPADEQYF
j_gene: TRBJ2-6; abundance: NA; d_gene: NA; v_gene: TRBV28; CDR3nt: TGTGCCAGCAGGGGGCTTTTGGCCTCTGGGGCCAACGTCCTGACTTTC; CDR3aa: CASRGLLASGANVLTF
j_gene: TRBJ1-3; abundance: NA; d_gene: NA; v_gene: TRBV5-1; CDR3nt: TGCGCCAGCAGCTTGGGACAGGCAACGGGAGGAAACACCATATATTTT; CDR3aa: CASSLGQATGGNTIYF
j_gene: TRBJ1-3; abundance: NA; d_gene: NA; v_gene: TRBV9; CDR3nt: TGTGCCAGCAGCGTAGTTGGGACACCAGGGGCAGGAAACACCATATATTTT; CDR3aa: CASSVVGTPGAGNTIYF
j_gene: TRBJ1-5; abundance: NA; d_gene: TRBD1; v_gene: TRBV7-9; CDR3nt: TGTGCCAGCAGCTTAGACCAGGGGGCATATTGGAATCAGCCCCAGCATTTT; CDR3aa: CASSLDQGAYWNQPQHF
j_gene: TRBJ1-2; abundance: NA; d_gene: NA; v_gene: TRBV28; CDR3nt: TGTGCCAGCAGGCTTCCAAATCAGGGATATGGCTACACCTTC; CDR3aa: CASRLPNQGYGYTF
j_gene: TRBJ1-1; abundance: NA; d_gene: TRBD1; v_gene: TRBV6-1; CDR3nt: TGTGCCAGCAGTGGAACAGGGGGGACCACTGAAGCTTTCTTT; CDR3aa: CASSGTGGTTEAFF
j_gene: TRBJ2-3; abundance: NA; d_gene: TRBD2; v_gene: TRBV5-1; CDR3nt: TGCGCCAGCAGCTCCGTCCCGGGACTAGCGGGGGGGCCTTTTGCAGATACGCAGTATTTT; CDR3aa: CASSSVPGLAGGPFADTQYF
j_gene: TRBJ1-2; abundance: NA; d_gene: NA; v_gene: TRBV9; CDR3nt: TGTGCCAGCAGCGTAATACAGGGCGATGGCTACACCTTC; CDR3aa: CASSVIQGDGYTF
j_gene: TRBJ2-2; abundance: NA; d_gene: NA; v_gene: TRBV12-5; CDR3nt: TGTGCTAGTGGTTTGGTGCCGGGCACCGGGGAGCTGTTTTTT; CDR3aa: CASGLVPGTGELFF
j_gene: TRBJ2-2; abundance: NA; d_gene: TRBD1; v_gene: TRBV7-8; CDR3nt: TGTGCCAGCAGGGGACAGGGGGCCGGGGAGCTGTTTTTT; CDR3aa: CASRGQGAGELFF
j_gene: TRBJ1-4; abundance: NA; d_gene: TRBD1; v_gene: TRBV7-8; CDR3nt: TGTGCCAGCAGCTTAGTACAGGGGGAGAATGAAAAACTGTTTTTT; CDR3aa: CASSLVQGENEKLFF
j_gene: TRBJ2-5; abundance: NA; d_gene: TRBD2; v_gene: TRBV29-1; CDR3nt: TGCAGCGTCGCACTAGCGGGGGCAGAGACCCAGTACTTC; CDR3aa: CSVALAGAETQYF
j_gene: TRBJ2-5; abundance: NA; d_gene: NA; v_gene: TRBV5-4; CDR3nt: TGTGCCAGCAGCTTGGACAGGCAAGAGACCCAGTACTTC; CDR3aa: CASSLDRQETQYF
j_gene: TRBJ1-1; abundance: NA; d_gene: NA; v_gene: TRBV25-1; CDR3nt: TGTGCCAGCAGTGATTCAGGGAACACTGAAGCTTTCTTT; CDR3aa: CASSDSGNTEAFF
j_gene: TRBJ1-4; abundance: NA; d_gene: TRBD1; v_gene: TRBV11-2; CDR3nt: TGTGCCAGCAGCTTAGTGACAGGGGGTGAAAAACTGTTTTTT; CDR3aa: CASSLVTGGEKLFF
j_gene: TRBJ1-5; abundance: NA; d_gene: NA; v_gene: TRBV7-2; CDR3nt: TGTGCCAGCAGCTTAGCGCTGAGGAATCAGCCCCAGCATTTT; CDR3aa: CASSLALRNQPQHF
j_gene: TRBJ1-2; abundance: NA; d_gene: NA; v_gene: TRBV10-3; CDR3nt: TGTGCCATCAGTCTATCAGGGAATGGCTACACCTTC; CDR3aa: CAISLSGNGYTF
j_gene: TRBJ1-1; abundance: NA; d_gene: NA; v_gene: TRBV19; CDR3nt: TGTGCCACCCGGGGGGCGGGCACTGAAGCTTTCTTT; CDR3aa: CATRGAGTEAFF
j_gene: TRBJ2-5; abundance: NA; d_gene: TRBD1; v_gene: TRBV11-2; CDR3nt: TGTGCCAGCAGACTCGACAGGGGGATGGAGACCCAGTACTTC; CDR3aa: CASRLDRGMETQYF
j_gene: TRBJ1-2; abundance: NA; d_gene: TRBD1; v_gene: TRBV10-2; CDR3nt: TGCGCCAGCTTCGGGACAGGGAACGGCTACACCTTC; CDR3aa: CASFGTGNGYTF
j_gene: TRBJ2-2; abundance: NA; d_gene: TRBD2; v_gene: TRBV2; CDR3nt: TGTGCCAGCAGTGAGTCTAGCGGGGCGGGCACCGGGGAGCTGTTTTTT; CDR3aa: CASSESSGAGTGELFF
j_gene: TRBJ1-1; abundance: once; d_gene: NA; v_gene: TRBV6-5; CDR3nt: TGTGCCAGCAGTTACTCGGAGGGGCGTAGAGGAGCTTTCTTT; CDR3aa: CASSYSEGRRGAFF
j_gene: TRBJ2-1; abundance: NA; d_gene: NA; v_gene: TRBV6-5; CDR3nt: TGTGCCAGCAGGACCCCGCACAGTTACAATGAGCAGTTCTTC; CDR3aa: CASRTPHSYNEQFF
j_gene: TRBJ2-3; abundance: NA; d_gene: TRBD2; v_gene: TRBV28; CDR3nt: TGTGCCAGCAGTTTAAGTTTCGGGGGGGCCGGCACAGATACGCAGTATTTT; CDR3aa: CASSLSFGGAGTDTQYF
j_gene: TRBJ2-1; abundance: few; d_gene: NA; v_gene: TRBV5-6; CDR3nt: TGTGCCAGCAGCTCATACAATGAGCAGTTCTTC; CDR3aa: CASSSYNEQFF
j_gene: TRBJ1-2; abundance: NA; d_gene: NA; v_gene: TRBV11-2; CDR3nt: TGTGCCAGCAGCCCCCCAGGGGCGCTGGTAGTAGGCTACACCTTC; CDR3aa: CASSPPGALVVGYTF